The source of this T cell receptor (beta chain) is a study of blood T cell repertoires in COVID-19. Authors' methods: Estimation of nucleated cell counts relied on the amplification of reference gene primers. TCRdb's copy holds only in-frame clones and misses some; the assay was immunoSEQ multiplex PCR. The DNA gave D and trimming, while V, J and clone size come from that table. Of approximately 210,000 clones listed, around nine tenths are singletons. The ends lost 5 bases at V and 4 bases at J; junction bases unmatched: 10. CDR3 length equals 15 residues. CDR1 is SEHNR and CDR2 is FQNEAQ in the germline V gene (reference sequence).

This TCR derives from a middle-aged woman who had recovered from COVID-19. Sequenced sample: peripheral blood. The chain links TRBV7-9 to TRBJ2-5, with 7 bases matching TRBD1. CDR3 coding DNA: TGTGCCAGCAGCCCTAATGAGGGGGCGGGAGAGACCCAGTACTTC. The encoded protein is CASSPNEGAGETQYF.